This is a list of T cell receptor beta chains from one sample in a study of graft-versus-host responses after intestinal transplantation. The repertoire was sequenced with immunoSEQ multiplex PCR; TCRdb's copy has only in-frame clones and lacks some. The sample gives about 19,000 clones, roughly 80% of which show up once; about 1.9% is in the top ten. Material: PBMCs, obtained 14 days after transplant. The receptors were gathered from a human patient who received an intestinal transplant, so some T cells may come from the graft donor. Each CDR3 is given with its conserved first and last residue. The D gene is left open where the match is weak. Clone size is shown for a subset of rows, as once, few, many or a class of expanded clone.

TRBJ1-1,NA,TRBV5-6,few,TGTGCCAGCAGCCCGTGGGGGGGAAGCACTGAAGCTTTCTTT,CASSPWGGSTEAFF
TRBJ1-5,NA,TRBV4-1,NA,TGCGCCAGCAGCCACGGGGGACGCGGTCAGCCCCAGCATTTT,CASSHGGRGQPQHF
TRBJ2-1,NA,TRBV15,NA,TGTGCCACCAGCAGAGGACACCTAGCAGATGAGCAGTTCTTC,CATSRGHLADEQFF
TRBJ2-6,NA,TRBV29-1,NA,TGCAGCGTTGAGGGGGATCCCGGGGCCAACGTCCTGACTTTC,CSVEGDPGANVLTF
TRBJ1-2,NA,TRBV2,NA,TGTGCCAGCAGTGAAGGTCCGGGGAGCTATGGCTACACCTTC,CASSEGPGSYGYTF
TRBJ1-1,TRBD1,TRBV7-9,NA,TGTGCCAGCAGCTCCACATTTTCCCCCAGGGGGGGCACTGAAGCTTTCTTT,CASSSTFSPRGGTEAFF
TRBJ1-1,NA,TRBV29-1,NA,TGCAGCGGCACTGGATCCCACACTGAAGCTTTCTTT,CSGTGSHTEAFF
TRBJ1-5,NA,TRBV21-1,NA,TGTGCCAGCAGCAACCCCCGTGAGCCCGTTCAGCCCCAGCATTTT,CASSNPREPVQPQHF
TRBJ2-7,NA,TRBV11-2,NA,TGTGCCAGCAGCTTATCGGGGAGCTCCTACGAGCAGTACTTC,CASSLSGSSYEQYF
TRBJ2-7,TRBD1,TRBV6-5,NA,TGTGCCAGCAGTTACTCCGGGACAGGGGGTCCCGAGCAGTACTTC,CASSYSGTGGPEQYF
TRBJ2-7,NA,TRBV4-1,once,TGCGCCAGCAGCCAAGAGTCTAGTGGGGGCGAGCAGTACTTC,CASSQESSGGEQYF
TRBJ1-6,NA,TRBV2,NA,TGTGCCAGCAGTCGGGAGAATAATTCACCCCTCCACTTT,CASSRENNSPLHF
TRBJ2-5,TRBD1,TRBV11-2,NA,TGTGCCAGCAGCGCCCGGACAGGGGACCGGGAGACCCAGTACTTC,CASSARTGDRETQYF
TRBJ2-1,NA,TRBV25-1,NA,TGTGCCAGCAGTGAAGGGGGGGCAGGCCTGTACAATGAGCAGTTCTTC,CASSEGGAGLYNEQFF
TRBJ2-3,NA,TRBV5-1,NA,TGCGCCAGCAGCTTGACCCAGCCCACAGATACGCAGTATTTT,CASSLTQPTDTQYF
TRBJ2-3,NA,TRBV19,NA,TGTGCCAGTAGTATCGCCCGGGGGGCATCAGATACGCAGTATTTT,CASSIARGASDTQYF
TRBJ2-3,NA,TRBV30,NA,TGTGCCTGGAGTGAATTTCCTAGCGCAATCACAGATACGCAGTATTTT,CAWSEFPSAITDTQYF
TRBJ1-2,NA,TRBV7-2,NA,TGTGCCAGCAGCTTACCCAGCACAGGGAAAGCGGGAGGCTACACCTTC,CASSLPSTGKAGGYTF
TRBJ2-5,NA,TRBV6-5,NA,TGTGCCAGCAGTTACGAAGCTAGTCAAGAGACCCAGTACTTC,CASSYEASQETQYF
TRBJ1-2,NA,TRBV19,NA,TGTGCCAGTAGTATCGGTGGGAGAGCAGAAAGTGGCTACACCTTC,CASSIGGRAESGYTF
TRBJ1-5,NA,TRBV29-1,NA,TGCAGCGTTGTTACAGGGACGGATCAGCCCCAGCATTTT,CSVVTGTDQPQHF
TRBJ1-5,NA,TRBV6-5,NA,TGTGCCAGCAGTACCGATGGGGGGTATCAGCCCCAGCATTTT,CASSTDGGYQPQHF
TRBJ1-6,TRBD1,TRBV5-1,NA,TGCGCCAGCAGCTTGGGACGGGACAGGGATTCACCCCTCCACTTT,CASSLGRDRDSPLHF
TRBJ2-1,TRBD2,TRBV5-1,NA,TGCGCCAGCAGCTTGTGGGTGGGACTACCCCCCGATGAGCAGTTCTTC,CASSLWVGLPPDEQFF
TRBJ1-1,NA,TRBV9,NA,TGTGCCAGCAGCGTAGTTACAGGGATCTCTGAAGCTTTCTTT,CASSVVTGISEAFF
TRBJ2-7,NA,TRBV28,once,TGTGCCAGCAGCGCACTGACCTACGAGCAGTACTTC,CASSALTYEQYF
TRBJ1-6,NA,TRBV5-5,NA,TGTGCCAGCAGCTTTGGAGGGAGGAATTCACCCCTCCACTTT,CASSFGGRNSPLHF
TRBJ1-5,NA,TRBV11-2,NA,TGTGCCAGCAGCTTAGGTAGTCGGGCGAGGGACGGGCAGCCCCAGCATTTT,CASSLGSRARDGQPQHF
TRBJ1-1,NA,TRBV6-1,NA,TGTGCCAGCAGTGAAACAGGGACGGGCACTGAAGCTTTCTTT,CASSETGTGTEAFF